The subject of this entry is one T cell receptor (beta chain). Antigen specificity is unknown. TCRdb fed the RT-PCR reads into MiXCR, producing one record per CDR3 protein. The sample contains around 710,000 distinct CDR3 sequences, 11% to 15% of which appear only once. This entry comes from a study of response to subunit inactivated influenza vaccine. General study results and limits: Each seasonal influenza vaccination, the authors suggested, recruits few new T cells.

J gave up 6 bases and V 4 bases, and 7 bases lay outside the gene matches. CDR1 and CDR2 from the germline V gene are MNHNS and SASEGT. This CDR3 spans 15 amino acids. Sequenced material: PBMCs from blood, taken less than 15 days before vaccination. The TCR was taken from a man aged 50-60 years who received an inactivated influenza vaccine. The V call is TRBV6-1, the J call TRBJ2-1, with 9 bases fitting TRBD2. The CDR3 DNA sequence: TGTGCCAGCAGTGTGGCGGGGGGGCCTAGCAATGAGCAGTTCTTC. It yields the protein CASSVAGGPSNEQFF.